The entry below describes one T cell receptor beta chain. What it recognizes is unknown. The PCR made use of 60 Vbeta and 13 Jbeta primers. Data came from immunoSEQ multiplex PCR; TCRdb stores just in-frame clones and leaves some out. The sample lists roughly 89,000 clones; more than 75% were seen once. The data belong to a study of cytomegalovirus exposure and HLA in healthy donors. The CDR3 length is 12 residues. Per the germline V gene, CDR1 is LNHDA and CDR2 is SQIVND (reference sequence). Trimming left V 4 bases short and J 2 bases short, with 6 bases between. Study results and caveats: CMV serostatus was the only recorded immune exposure for donors. A later analysis found most CMV-associated TCR beta chains apparently HLA-restricted. Testing in vitro showed three CMV-associated chains specific for CMV antigens.

Donors in the study were healthy people who gave bone marrow. The clonotype was recovered from a man aged 18 to 29 in good health and CMV-seronegative. Sample: PBMCs. V usage is TRBV19 and J usage is TRBJ2-7; D remains ambiguous. CDR3 nucleotides: TGTGCCAGTAGTAAGCCCCCCTACGAGCAGTACTTC. Its protein product is CASSKPPYEQYF.